The 28 T cell receptor beta chains below were found in one sample sequenced in a study of metastatic and nonmetastatic thyroid tumors. Using MiXCR, TCRdb reanalyzed the PCR reads. The top ten clones hold 17% of a sample with 20,000 to 25,000 clones, 13% of them seen once. All patients were treatment-naive before thyroid surgery. The sequencing input was blood. The source of these receptors is a female donor with papillary thyroid cancer or a benign thyroid nodule (not recorded which). Some clones in this sample may be carry-over from other donors' samples.

The sample holds a few counts of this clone. A read error is likely, as this CDR3 ends without the conserved phenylalanine or tryptophan. This chain joins TRBV10-3 and TRBJ2-7; TRBD2 aligns across 11 bases. The germline gives CDR1 ENHRY, CDR2 SYGVKD. The J segment lost 3 bases and the V segment lost 11 bases, leaving 6 bases of the junction unmatched. This CDR3 is 13 amino acids long. As DNA, the CDR3 is TGTGCCGTAGCGGGAGGGTTGGTCTACGAGCAGTACCTC. This codes for CAVAGGLVYEQYL.

The chain couples TRBV6-5 to TRBJ2-1; either TRBD1 or TRBD2 may supply D (5 bases each). There are 15 residues in the CDR3. Per germline, CDR1 MNHEY and CDR2 SVGAGI. The V end was cut by 2 bases, the J end by 5 bases, with 13 bases between. CDR3 bases: TGTGCCAGCAGTTACGGGGGTAATGTTGACAATGAGCAGTTCTTC. It codes for CASSYGGNVDNEQFF.

This clone was seen more than once but under ten times. V is TRBV6-1 and J is TRBJ1-2; 8 nucleotides align to TRBD1. The V segment lost 7 bases and the J segment 4 bases; nucleotides outside the gene matches: 14. The CDR3 runs 16 residues. The germline V gene encodes CDR1 MNHNS and CDR2 SASEGT. Here the CDR3 reads CASKGTFTGGVYGYTF. The CDR3 DNA follows: TGTGCCAGCAAGGGCACCTTTACAGGGGGTGTCTATGGCTACACCTTC.

This clone was observed many times. The gene calls are TRBV7-2 and TRBJ2-1; D may be TRBD2 (6 bases). V gave up 3 bases and J gave up 7 bases, with 13 bases separating them. The germline V gene encodes CDR1 SGHTA and CDR2 FQGNSA. The CDR3 contains 14 residues. The DNA of the CDR3 is TGTGCCAGCAGCTTGGTTCAGGGAGGAAATGAGCAGTTCTTC. It encodes CASSLVQGGNEQFF.

This clone appeared many times. The chain joins TRBV20-1 to TRBJ2-1; 8 bases line up with TRBD2. The germline CDR1 and CDR2 sequences are DFQATT and SNEGSKA (reference sequence). The CDR3 has 15 residues. The V and J ends lost 7 bases and 8 bases, in that order; junction bases with no gene match: 16. The CDR3 nucleotides read TGCAGTGTCGCGGGCCAAGCCGGGAGGGAGGATGAGCAGTTCTTC. Translation gives CSVAGQAGREDEQFF.

The chain uses TRBV10-3 and TRBJ2-3; D possibly corresponds to TRBD2 (6 bases). The CDR3 is 14 amino acids. Per germline, CDR1 ENHRY and CDR2 SYGVKD. Between the trimmed V and J ends, which lost 5 bases and 1 base, there was a span of 10 bases. Written as DNA, the CDR3 is TGTGCCATCAGTTGGGGGGTTGGCACAGATACGCAGTATTTT. This translates into CAISWGVGTDTQYF.

J is TRBJ1-3 and V is TRBV19, with no clear D. The CDR3 is 13 amino acids. The germline V and J ends were trimmed by 6 bases and 5 bases, with 11 bases remaining between them. Germline values: CDR1 LNHDA, CDR2 SQIVND (reference sequence). CDR3 DNA: TGTGCCAGTAGAAACAGTAGTAGAAACACCATATATTTT. The encoded protein is CASRNSSRNTIYF.

This clone was seen ten or more times. This chain uses TRBV18 with TRBJ2-3; no clear D. Trimming took 1 base from V and 1 from J, leaving 12 bases between them. CDR3 length: 16 residues. Germline CDR1 KGHSH, CDR2 LQKENI. The CDR3 reads CASSPQSRGGTDTQYF. In DNA, the CDR3 is TGTGCCAGCTCACCACAGTCCCGTGGAGGCACAGATACGCAGTATTTT.

This clone was detected many times. The chain employs TRBV19 and TRBJ1-1; the match to TRBD1 covers 10 bases. Looked up from germline, CDR1 is LNHDA and CDR2 is SQIVND (reference sequence). V dropped 10 bases and J dropped 5; count of bases not matched to a gene: 10. The CDR3 extends over 14 amino acids. In nucleotides, the CDR3 is TGTGCCATCACGACAGGGGGCTCGGGAACTGAAGCTTTCTTT. It encodes CAITTGGSGTEAFF.

This clone was recorded many times. CDR3 region: CASSLRRGGSGANVLTF. The CDR3 DNA follows: TGCGCCAGCAGCCTTCGGCGCGGGGGCTCTGGGGCCAACGTCCTGACTTTC. V gene TRBV4-3 combines with J gene TRBJ2-6; TRBD2 aligns across 7 bases. Trimming removed 4 bases from V and 0 bases from J; junction bases left unmatched: 6. CDR1 is LGHNA and CDR2 is YSLEER in the germline V gene. This CDR3 has 17 amino acids.

This clone showed up many times. The chain carries TRBV2 and TRBJ2-2, with 9 bases lining up with TRBD2. J lost 5 bases, V lost 7 bases, and 5 bases had no gene match. Germline CDR1 reads SNHLY; CDR2 reads FYNNEI. The CDR3 has 14 amino acids. As DNA, the CDR3 is TGTGCCAGCATTGCGGGAGGGTATACCGGGGAGCTGTTTTTT. It codes for CASIAGGYTGELFF.

This clone has a count of ten or more. The CDR3 bases are TGTGCCAGCAGCCCTAGACCTAGGGGGGACACCGGGGAGCTGTTTTTT. It encodes CASSPRPRGDTGELFF. V and J are TRBV11-2 and TRBJ2-2; TRBD1 or TRBD2 may be the D gene (6 bases each). V gave up 5 bases and J gave up 3 bases, with 16 bases separating them. This CDR3 has 16 residues. Germline V gives CDR1 SGHAT, CDR2 FQNNGV.

This clone has at least ten counts. Since a much larger clone is just one base distant, this may be a read error. The chain couples TRBV19 to TRBJ2-1; D call uncertain. The CDR3 length is 11 residues. Germline V CDR1 and CDR2: LNHDA, SQIVND (reference sequence). CDR3 DNA sequence: TGTGCCAGTTCCGGCTACAATGAGCGGTTCTTC. Amino acids: CASSGYNERFF.

At least ten counts were recorded for this clone. This rearrangement joins TRBV30 to TRBJ1-5; no definite D call. The V gene lost 1 base and the J gene lost 2 bases, with 12 bases spanning the gap. The germline gives CDR1 GTSNPN, CDR2 SVGIG (reference sequence). The CDR3 runs 15 residues. The CDR3 reads CAWSGWGVGNQPQHF. The CDR3 bases are TGTGCCTGGAGTGGTTGGGGAGTTGGCAATCAGCCCCAGCATTTT.

In this sample, this clone turned up many times. The chain couples TRBV7-2 to TRBJ2-5; D is uncertain. The V end lost 5 bases, the J end lost 5 bases, and 9 bases lay between the germline ends. This CDR3 is built from 12 residues. The V gene's germline CDR1 is SGHTA and CDR2 FQGNSA. In DNA, the CDR3 is TGTGCCAGCAGCCAGTACACGGAGACCCAGTACTTC. It is translated as CASSQYTETQYF.

By share of the sample, this clone is medium-sized (0.01 to 0.1%). V is TRBV11-1 and J is TRBJ2-7, with D perhaps TRBD2 (5 bases). Trimming left V 2 bases short and J 0 bases short, with 8 bases between. There are 14 residues in the CDR3. Per the germline V gene, CDR1 is SGHAT and CDR2 is FQDESV (reference sequence). The CDR3 reads CASSLSGSSYEQYF. CDR3 in DNA: TGTGCCAGCAGCTTATCTGGGAGCTCCTACGAGCAGTACTTC.

In its sample, this clone was seen a few times. This rearrangement joins TRBV11-2 to TRBJ2-7; D perhaps matches TRBD2 (6 bases). This CDR3 has 17 residues. Germline CDR1 is SGHAT and CDR2 is FQNNGV. The V end lost 0 bases, the J end lost 7 bases, and 22 bases lay between the germline ends. As DNA, the CDR3 is TGTGCCAGCAGCTTAGATCCCGGAGGGGACCTAGGTCGGGAGCAGTACTTC. Amino acids: CASSLDPGGDLGREQYF.

This clone was picked up many times. This chain links TRBV6-1 with TRBJ2-2; 7 nucleotides align to TRBD2. This CDR3 contains 15 residues. Germline assignment: CDR1 MNHNS and CDR2 SASEGT. V was clipped by 11 bases and J by 1 base; unmatched bases: 10. As DNA, the CDR3 is TGTGCCCGGGGCTTATGGGAGGGGAACACCGGGGAGCTGTTTTTT. Translating gives CARGLWEGNTGELFF.

Only a few counts were recorded for this clone. A much bigger clone sits one base away, suggesting this may be a read error. This sample includes further DNA sequences coding for the same CDR3. This rearrangement joins TRBV18 to TRBJ1-1; a possible D gene is TRBD1 (5 bases). This CDR3 is built from 13 residues. CDR1 is KGHSH and CDR2 is LQKENI in the germline V gene. V was cut by 6 bases and J by 6 bases, with 14 bases left in between. The chain's CDR3 is CASSLGAGAEAFF. The DNA for the CDR3 is TGTGCCAGCTCCCTCGGGGCCGGAGCTGAAGCTTTCTTT.

This clone was seen many times. The chain is built from TRBV24-1 and TRBJ2-7; 14 bases map to TRBD2. V lost 5 bases and J lost 4; bases outside the gene matches: 6. The CDR3 totals 16 residues. Per germline, CDR1 KGHDR and CDR2 SFDVKD. CDR3 DNA sequence: TGTGCCACCAGTGGGCCCGGGACTAGCGGGAGATACGAGCAGTACTTC. It encodes CATSGPGTSGRYEQYF.

This clone was recorded at least ten times. The V call is TRBV11-3, the J call TRBJ2-3; D ambiguous. Germline loops: CDR1 SGHNT, CDR2 YENEEA. The CDR3 totals 12 residues. Trimming removed 2 bases from V and 1 base from J, with 1 base in between. Here the CDR3 reads CASSLRTDTQYF. DNA of the CDR3: TGTGCCAGCAGCTTACGCACAGATACGCAGTATTTT.

This clone was seen ten or more times. This chain uses TRBV19 with TRBJ1-2; D uncertain. Germline V gene data show CDR1 as LNHDA and CDR2 as SQIVND (reference sequence). Trimming removed 0 bases from V and 7 bases from J, with 15 bases in between. The CDR3 is 15 amino acids. DNA for the CDR3: TGTGCCAGTAGTATAGATGTTGCGGACCGCGGTGGCTACACCTTC. Translated, it gives CASSIDVADRGGYTF.

This clone has at least ten counts. The chain is built from TRBV28 and TRBJ2-5; no definite D call. Looked up from germline, CDR1 is MDHEN and CDR2 is SYDVKM. V was clipped by 3 bases and J by 2 bases, with 7 bases between them. There are 13 residues in the CDR3. CDR3 amino acids: CASSFNSQETQYF. Written as DNA, the CDR3 is TGTGCCAGCAGTTTTAACAGTCAAGAGACCCAGTACTTC.

This clone was picked up many times. CDR3 nucleotide sequence: TGCGCCAGCAGCTTGGGGGACAGGCGAACAGATACGCAGTATTTT. Translating gives CASSLGDRRTDTQYF. J is TRBJ2-3 and V is TRBV5-1; 8 bases agree with TRBD1. There are 15 residues in the CDR3. V shed 0 bases and J 3 bases; nucleotides not matched to a gene: 3. Per the germline V gene, CDR1 is SGHRS and CDR2 is YFSETQ.

As for this clone: The limits of the CDR3 on the DNA are not certain, so only TCRdb's listed CDR3 is given. This chain uses TRBV20-1 with TRBJ2-5; no DNA check was done on the table's D call, TRBD1. The CDR3 is 20 amino acids in total, end residues counted. Germline V gene data show CDR1 as DFQATT and CDR2 as SNEGSKA (reference sequence). CDR3 loop: CSASSPNEQFFGPGQETQYF.

This chain links TRBV27 with TRBJ2-7; no clear D gene. The V end was cut by 4 bases, the J end by 0 bases, with 7 bases between. This CDR3 is built from 13 residues. The germline gives CDR1 MNHEY, CDR2 SMNVEV (reference sequence). CDR3 in amino acids: CASSSQDSYEQYF. For the CDR3, the DNA is TGTGCCAGCAGTTCGCAAGACTCCTACGAGCAGTACTTC.

This clone was counted ten times or more. DNA for the CDR3: TGTGCCAGCAGTTCGGGGGCCCCGGGGCAGCCCCAGCATTTT. Translating gives CASSSGAPGQPQHF. The gene calls are TRBV6-1 and TRBJ1-5, with D possibly matching TRBD1 (6 bases). Germline V CDR1 and CDR2: MNHNS, SASEGT. The V and J ends lost 5 bases and 7 bases respectively, with 15 bases between them. The CDR3 sequence is 14 residues long.

This clone was recorded many times. The V and J genes are TRBV7-2 and TRBJ2-7; possibly TRBD2 for D (5 bases). V gave up 4 bases and J gave up 1 base, with 14 bases separating them. CDR1 and CDR2 (germline): SGHTA, FQGNSA. This CDR3 contains 15 residues. The CDR3 reads CASSWAGGPSYEQYF. As DNA, the CDR3 is TGTGCCAGCAGCTGGGCCGGAGGCCCTTCCTACGAGCAGTACTTC.